This paragraph covers one TCR beta chain sequence. Its cognate antigen is unknown. These data are taken from a study of OX40 agonist ivuxolimab in advanced cancers. The assay was immunoSEQ multiplex PCR, and TCRdb's table has in-frame clones only and misses some. The sample yields around 100,000 clones, 86% seen once. Regarding the study as a whole: At 0.1-3.0 mg/kg, partial responders had clonal expansion among the lowest observed.

The CDR3 covers 16 residues. The germline V gene has CDR1 MNHNY and CDR2 SVGAGI (reference sequence). V was pared by 5 bases and J by 2 bases, with 19 bases between. The input for sequencing was CD4+ or CD8+ T cells sorted from blood, taken in a trial of the OX40 agonist ivuxolimab. This sequence originates from an adult with an advanced solid tumor such as melanoma, head and neck, liver or kidney cancer. The V and J genes are TRBV6-6 and TRBJ2-7; D tentatively reads TRBD1 or TRBD2 (5 bases each). The CDR3 is CASSARGRDEAYEQYF. The CDR3 DNA follows: TGTGCCAGCAGTGCCCGGGGCAGGGACGAAGCCTACGAGCAGTACTTC.